Listed below are T cell receptor beta chains from one sample, sequenced in a study of identical twins. TCRdb independently ran MiXCR on the 5' RACE reads; one entry per CDR3 protein. This sample has 450,000 to 600,000 distinct CDR3 sequences, with under 25% found just once. The same sample was also used in a study of yellow fever vaccine responses in identical twins.

What was sequenced was CD4+ T cells sorted from blood. The receptors here all came from a woman between 18 and 29 years old in good health. Each CDR3 is given with its conserved first and last residue. D genes are given only for firm matches. Size values are once, few and many counts, or a class for expanded clones, and some rows have none.

TRBV7-9	-	TRBJ1-1	few	TGTGCCAGCAGGGTTGGAGGCCTTGGTGAAGCTTTCTTT	CASRVGGLGEAFF
TRBV12-3/TRBV12-4	TRBD1	TRBJ2-5	few	TGTGCCAGCAGGAGAACAGGGGGCGGTGAGACCCAGTACTTC	CASRRTGGGETQYF
TRBV10-3	-	TRBJ2-2	-	TGTGCCATCAGTGGGCAGGGTCTTCGCACCGGGGAGCTGTTTTTT	CAISGQGLRTGELFF
TRBV10-3	TRBD2	TRBJ2-1	few	TGTGCCATCAGTGGGGGGACTAGCCTTTACAATGAGCAGTTCTTC	CAISGGTSLYNEQFF
TRBV20-1	TRBD1	TRBJ2-7	few	TGCAGTGCTCTAGACAGGGGGCTCGAGCAGTACTTC	CSALDRGLEQYF
TRBV5-1	TRBD2	TRBJ2-5	-	TGCGCCAGCAGCGGAGGACTAGCGGAAGAGACCCAGTACTTC	CASSGGLAEETQYF
TRBV11-2	-	TRBJ2-7	-	TGTGCCAGCAGCTATCAGAGCTCCTACGAGCAGTACTTC	CASSYQSSYEQYF
TRBV20-1	-	TRBJ1-5	few	TGCAGTGCTAGTTCAGGGGTGGGCAATCAGCCCCAGCATTTT	CSASSGVGNQPQHF
TRBV18	TRBD1	TRBJ2-3	-	TGTGCCAGCTCACTCCTTGACAGGGCCGATACGCAGTATTTT	CASSLLDRADTQYF
TRBV12-3/TRBV12-4	-	TRBJ2-3	many	TGTGCCAGCAGTTTCGGGGGTACAGATACGCAGTATTTT	CASSFGGTDTQYF
TRBV12-3/TRBV12-4	-	TRBJ1-2	many	TGTGCCAGCACCCGTTACGGGGGTAACTATGGCTACACCTTC	CASTRYGGNYGYTF
TRBV10-3	TRBD2	TRBJ2-1	few	TGTGCCACCGTGACTAGCGGGGGGTTCGAGCAGTTCTTC	CATVTSGGFEQFF
TRBV10-2	TRBD1	TRBJ1-1	-	TGCGCCAGCAGTCCGGACAGGGTCACTGAAGCTTTCTTT	CASSPDRVTEAFF
TRBV3-1	-	TRBJ2-1	-	TGTGCCAGCAGCCAATACTCCGGCTCTGAGCAGTTCTTC	CASSQYSGSEQFF
TRBV12-3/TRBV12-4	-	TRBJ2-1	many	TGTGCCAGCAGTTCCGGGGTAACTGAGCAGTTCTTC	CASSSGVTEQFF
TRBV20-1	TRBD1	TRBJ1-4	-	TGCAGTGCTAGATTAGGGGGCGATGAAAAACTGTTTTTT	CSARLGGDEKLFF
TRBV12-3/TRBV12-4	-	TRBJ2-7	-	TGTGCCAGCAGCCTCCGGACATCCGAGCAGTACTTC	CASSLRTSEQYF
TRBV2	-	TRBJ2-7	few	TGTGCCAGCAGTGGAACCCTCGGGCAGTACTTC	CASSGTLGQYF
TRBV6-5	TRBD1	TRBJ2-3	-	TGTGCCAGCAGTTACTCGAACAGGGGTTCCACAGATACGCAGTATTTT	CASSYSNRGSTDTQYF
TRBV9	TRBD2	TRBJ2-7	-	TGTGCCAGCAGCTCTCGGGGGGAGAGCCCCTACGAGCAGTACTTC	CASSSRGESPYEQYF
TRBV28	TRBD2	TRBJ2-2	-	TGTGCCAGCAGTTCAGCACTCGGGCTAGCGGGAGCCATCGGGGAGCTGTTTTTT	CASSSALGLAGAIGELFF
TRBV29-1	-	TRBJ2-3	-	TGCAGCGTTGACCAGCGGGCCACAGATACGCAGTATTTT	CSVDQRATDTQYF
TRBV7-8	-	TRBJ1-4	few	TGTGCCAGCAGCTTACAGGGTTTTGCAACTAATGAAAAACTGTTTTTT	CASSLQGFATNEKLFF
TRBV12-3/TRBV12-4	-	TRBJ1-3	-	TGTGCCAGCACCCATCAGGGGACCGGAAACACCATATATTTT	CASTHQGTGNTIYF
TRBV4-2	TRBD2	TRBJ2-1	few	TGTGCCAGCAGCCAAACCCCTAGCGGGAGATACAATGAGCAGTTCTTC	CASSQTPSGRYNEQFF
TRBV6-5	-	TRBJ2-1	few	TGTGCCAGCAGTTTGACAAGAGGCTCCTACAATGAGCAGTTCTTC	CASSLTRGSYNEQFF
TRBV20-1	-	TRBJ2-5	few	TGCAGTGCTGGACTAACGGAAGAGACCCAGTACTTC	CSAGLTEETQYF
TRBV10-3	-	TRBJ2-7	few	TGTGCCACCTCGCGGGCCTACGAGCAGTACTTC	CATSRAYEQYF
TRBV11-2	TRBD2	TRBJ2-3	few	TGTGCCAGCAGCCCGATAGCGGGAGGGCCGAAATACACAGATACGCAGTATTTT	CASSPIAGGPKYTDTQYF
TRBV20-1	-	TRBJ2-7	few	TGCAGTGCTAGCCCTACCTTATACGAGCAGTACTTC	CSASPTLYEQYF
TRBV6-5	TRBD1	TRBJ2-7	-	TGTGCCAGCAGTTACTCGGACAGGGGAGCCTACGAGCAGTACTTC	CASSYSDRGAYEQYF
TRBV10-3	-	TRBJ2-1	few	TGTGCCATCAGACAGGGGGGGACCTACAATGAGCAGTTCTTC	CAIRQGGTYNEQFF
TRBV20-1	-	TRBJ2-1	-	TGCAGTGTAGGGCGAGGTATGGTAGGTGAGCAGTTCTTC	CSVGRGMVGEQFF
TRBV7-2	-	TRBJ2-3	-	TGTGCCAGCAGCCCGGGACCCATCACAGATACGCAGTATTTT	CASSPGPITDTQYF
TRBV5-1	TRBD1	TRBJ1-1	-	TGCGCCAGCAGCTTGGAGACAGGGGGGGCTGAAGCTTTCTTT	CASSLETGGAEAFF
TRBV2	-	TRBJ2-1	-	TGTGCCAGCAGTGAAGCGCTTTCCAGGGGTAAGCAGTTCTTC	CASSEALSRGKQFF
TRBV10-3	-	TRBJ1-5	-	TGTGCCATCAGTGGTGGGGTATCGCAGCCCCAGCATTTT	CAISGGVSQPQHF
TRBV5-1	TRBD2	TRBJ2-2	once	TGCGCCAGCAGACTTAGCGGGAGCTCAAACACCGGGGAGCTGTTTTTT	CASRLSGSSNTGELFF
TRBV3-1	-	TRBJ2-2	-	TGTGCCAGCAGCCACTTAACCCCGGGGCCCGGAGGTGGTACCGGGGAGCTGTTTTTT	CASSHLTPGPGGGTGELFF
TRBV29-1	-	TRBJ1-1	few	TGCAGCGTTCCGAGCGAGGGGGTAAGGAACACTGAAGCTTTCTTT	CSVPSEGVRNTEAFF
TRBV9	TRBD1	TRBJ2-7	-	TGTGCCAGCAGCCCCCAGGGACAGTCCCCACAGTACTTC	CASSPQGQSPQYF
TRBV28	TRBD2	TRBJ2-4	-	TGTGCCAGCAGTCCTCTAGCGGACCATTCCACGGCCAAAAACATTCAGTACTTC	CASSPLADHSTAKNIQYF
TRBV20-1	TRBD2	TRBJ2-7	few	TGCAGTGCTAGCGGCGGGGGGCGCGGCGAGCAGTACTTC	CSASGGGRGEQYF
TRBV11-2	-	TRBJ2-3	few	TGTGCCAGCAGCGTAACAGGCAAAGGAAGTACAGATACGCAGTATTTT	CASSVTGKGSTDTQYF
TRBV11-2	-	TRBJ2-1	few	TGTGCCAGCAGCTTATCTGTAGGGGCACCTTCTAACAATGAGCAGTTCTTC	CASSLSVGAPSNNEQFF
TRBV10-3	TRBD2	TRBJ2-7	few	TGTGCCACCGCCACGGGCGGGAGAAACTACGAGCAGTACTTC	CATATGGRNYEQYF
TRBV20-1	-	TRBJ1-2	-	TGCAGTGCTCTCGACAGCGAGGGCTATGGCTACACCTTC	CSALDSEGYGYTF
TRBV14	TRBD1	TRBJ1-6	-	TGTGCCAGCAGCTCGACAGGGAATAATTCACCCCTCCACTTT	CASSSTGNNSPLHF
TRBV27	-	TRBJ1-2	few	TGTGCCAGCAGTTCCCCGGGACGGCGAGGTGATGGCTACACCTTC	CASSSPGRRGDGYTF
TRBV18	-	TRBJ2-3	-	TGTGCCAGCTCACCACAGGACAGCCGCACAGATACGCAGTATTTT	CASSPQDSRTDTQYF
TRBV6-1	-	TRBJ2-6	-	TGTGCCACCACCCTGGGTTCTGGGGCCAACGTCCTGACTTTC	CATTLGSGANVLTF
TRBV7-9	-	TRBJ1-3	-	TGTGCCAGCAGCCACACCGCCAGGGGCGATTCTGGAAACACCATATATTTT	CASSHTARGDSGNTIYF
TRBV7-6	TRBD1	TRBJ2-2	-	TGTGCCAGCAGGGTATTGGCAGGGGGGAACACCGGGGAGCTGTTTTTT	CASRVLAGGNTGELFF
TRBV5-1	-	TRBJ2-2	-	TGCGCCAGCAGCTTGGCCCAGGGTTCGAACACCGGGGAGCTGTTTTTT	CASSLAQGSNTGELFF
TRBV10-3	-	TRBJ1-2	-	TGTGCCATAACGAACAGGGATGGCTATGGCTACACCTTC	CAITNRDGYGYTF
TRBV7-9	-	TRBJ2-1	few	TGTGCCAGCAGCTTAGCGGTTCGCAACAATGAGCAGTTCTTC	CASSLAVRNNEQFF
TRBV5-8	-	TRBJ1-4	-	TGTGCCAGCAGACCCGGACGGAAAGCAACTAATGAAAAACTGTTTTTT	CASRPGRKATNEKLFF
TRBV7-2	-	TRBJ2-1	-	TGTGCCAGCAGCCAATACAGGGCAGAAACGTTCTTC	CASSQYRAETFF
TRBV18	TRBD2	TRBJ2-1	-	TGTGCCAGCTCACCCTCGACTAGCGGGGGGGCCAGGTCCTACAATGAGCAGTTCTTC	CASSPSTSGGARSYNEQFF